Sequencing of this T cell receptor (beta chain) was carried out in a study of T cell changes during pregnancy in multiple sclerosis. The germline V gene encodes CDR1 KGHSH and CDR2 LQKENI. V shed 2 bases, J shed 4 bases, and the junction held 8 bases outside the gene matches. The CDR3 contains 16 residues. Only in-frame clones appear in the TCRdb table, and some are missing; sequencing was by immunoSEQ multiplex PCR. The data hold approximately 63,000 clones, with 90% to 95% observed a single time. The chain has TRBV18 and TRBJ1-5, with 7 bases identical to TRBD1. The clonotype comes from a female donor in good health, enrolled as a control in a pregnancy study. The sequencing here drew on peripheral blood, taken after pregnancy. The CDR3 sequence is CASSPNRDRSNQPQHF. The CDR3 nucleotides read TGTGCCAGCTCACCAAACCGGGACAGAAGTAATCAGCCCCAGCATTTT. The full variable domain, its missing parts supplied by reference TRBV18 and TRBJ1-5, is NAGVMQNPRHLVRRRGQEARLRCSPMKGHSHVYWYRQLPEEGLKFMVYLQKENIIDESGMPKERFSAEFPKEGPSILRIQQVVRGDSAAYFCASSPNRDRSNQPQHFGDGTRLSIL.